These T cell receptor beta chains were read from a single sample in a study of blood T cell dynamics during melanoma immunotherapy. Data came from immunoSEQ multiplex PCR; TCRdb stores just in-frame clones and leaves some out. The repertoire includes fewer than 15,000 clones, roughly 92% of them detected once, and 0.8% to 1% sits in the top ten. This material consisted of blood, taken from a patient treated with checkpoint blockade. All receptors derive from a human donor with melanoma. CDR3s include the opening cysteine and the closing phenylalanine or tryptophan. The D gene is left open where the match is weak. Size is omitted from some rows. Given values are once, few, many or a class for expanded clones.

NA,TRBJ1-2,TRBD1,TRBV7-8,CATYYRGSGYTF,TGTGCCACCTACTACAGGGGCTCTGGCTACACCTTC
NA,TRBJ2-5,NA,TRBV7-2,CASSLAGTSETQYF,TGTGCCAGCAGCTTAGCGGGCACCTCAGAGACCCAGTACTTC
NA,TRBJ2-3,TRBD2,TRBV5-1,CASSYYGLAGTDTQYF,TGCGCCAGCAGCTACTATGGACTAGCGGGGACAGATACGCAGTATTTT
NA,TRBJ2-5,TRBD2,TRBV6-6,CASSYTSGGQETQYF,TGTGCCAGCAGTTACACTAGCGGGGGGCAAGAGACCCAGTACTTC
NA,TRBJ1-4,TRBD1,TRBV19,CASSPWTGRREKLFF,TGTGCCAGTAGTCCCTGGACAGGAAGGCGAGAAAAACTGTTTTTT
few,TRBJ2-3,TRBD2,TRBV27,CASSFLSAGTDTQYF,TGTGCCAGCAGTTTCTTATCAGCGGGAACAGATACGCAGTATTTT
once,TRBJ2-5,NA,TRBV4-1,CASSRILVIGETQYF,TGCGCCAGCAGCCGAATTCTAGTCATCGGGGAGACCCAGTACTTC
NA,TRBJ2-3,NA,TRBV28,CASKNVYTQYF,TGTGCCAGCAAGAACGTTTATACGCAGTATTTT
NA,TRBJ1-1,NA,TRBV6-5,CASTRFTEAFF,TGTGCCAGCACCCGGTTTACTGAAGCTTTCTTT
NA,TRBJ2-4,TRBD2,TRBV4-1,CASSLGLDSIQYF,TGCGCCAGCAGCCTAGGACTAGATAGCATTCAGTACTTC
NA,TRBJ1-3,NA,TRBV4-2,CASSQDRRAGNTIYF,TGTGCCAGCAGCCAAGATCGGAGGGCCGGAAACACCATATATTTT
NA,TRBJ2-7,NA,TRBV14,CASSHQGKVRGEQYF,TGTGCCAGCAGCCACCAGGGGAAGGTCCGCGGCGAGCAGTACTTC